The TCR beta chain under discussion was sequenced for a study of radiotherapy plus CTLA-4 blockade in lung cancer (dated by TCRdb to the late 2010s). With respect to the entire study: Objective responses occurred in 18% of enrolled patients, and around 29% achieved disease control.

About this clone: This receptor's antigen is unknown. No clone much larger than this one lies a single base away; base qualities are absent.

In this study, focal radiation therapy paired with CTLA-4 blockade (ipilimumab) was tested in patients who had chemo-refractory metastatic non-small-cell lung cancer. V lost 6 bases and J lost 6 bases; the stretch between them is 15 bases long. The CDR3 measures 13 amino acids from cysteine to phenylalanine. Kept here is only the CDR3 DNA, which spans 39 bases and is read in frame from base 1. The germline V gene provides CDR1 KGHSH and CDR2 LQKENI. The library relied on the immunoSEQ multiplex PCR assay. The table was pulled from immuneACCESS by TCRdb, which kept in-frame rearrangements only. Such tables lose some clones; where checked, under half of the loss comes from unresolved V genes, and the rest has no known cause. Across this sample there are more than 100,000 clones, with about nine tenths seen only once. The ten largest clonotypes hold under 8% of the sample. Broader findings and caveats from the paper: Early dynamic changes in blood T cell clones, together with increased serum interferon-beta after radiation, were reported as the strongest predictors of response. TCR clones derived from tumors expanded in peripheral blood after treatment with radiotherapy and ipilimumab.

The TCR originated in a human donor with non-small cell lung cancer that progressed on radiotherapy plus ipilimumab. The rearrangement combines TRBV18 with TRBJ2-7; TRBD1 could be the D gene, as 6 bases match. The sample here was peripheral blood, taken from a patient treated with radiotherapy plus ipilimumab. The bases are TGTGCCAGCTCCTCACTGAGGGGGAGCGAGCAGTACTTC. This encodes CASSSLRGSEQYF.